The TCR beta chain described here comes from a study of blood T cells in healthy people across ages. Study-level background: In model experiments, template switching was able to capture about one barcoded beta molecule for every two T cells that were present.

Then a second PCR, running roughly 7 to 11 cycles, was carried out with a sample-barcoded 5' primer and a J-beta primer mix. MiXCR, applied by TCRdb to the 5' RACE reads, yields one record per CDR3 protein. The sample shows 800,000 to 950,000 distinct CDR3 sequences, 25% to 35% of them seen only once. Germline values: CDR1 SGHTA, CDR2 FQGNSA. The ends lost 5 bases at V and 11 bases at J; junction bases unmatched: 9. This CDR3 is 15 amino acids long. In this sample, this clonotype turned up many times. The data were also submitted as part of a second study, on T cells of mothers and their children.

The sequencing sample was made of blood. The chain recombines TRBV7-2 with TRBJ2-1, with TRBD2 identical over 13 bases. The receptor comes from a woman between 40 and 50 years old in good health. CDR3 nucleotides: TGTGCCAGCAGCCCCGGGACTAGCGGGGCTCGTAAGCAGTTCTTC. This gives the protein CASSPGTSGARKQFF.